Here is one T cell receptor (beta chain) with its context. The entry originates in a study of blood T cell repertoires in COVID-19. V lost 9 bases to trimming and J lost 5 bases, with 14 bases between them. The CDR3 runs 13 residues. Measured with immunoSEQ multiplex PCR; TCRdb has only the in-frame clones, and not every one. The sample shows roughly 260,000 clones, around 90% of them seen only once. The sequence came from a woman between 45 and 65 years old who had recovered from COVID-19. The sequencing sample was made of peripheral blood. The gene calls are TRBV12-3 or TRBV12-4 and TRBJ2-1; D might be TRBD1 (5 bases). The CDR3 DNA is TGTGCCAGTCTCGGCCCCAGGGACAATGAGCAGTTCTTC. This encodes CASLGPRDNEQFF.